These T cell receptor beta chains were read from a single sample in a study of identical twins. TCRdb reprocessed the 5' RACE reads via MiXCR and lists one record per CDR3 protein. The table has about 520,000 distinct CDR3 sequences, 22% seen once. These data also featured in a second study, about T cells expressing NK-cell markers.

The sequenced sample was CD4+ T cells sorted from blood. The receptor source for this set is a woman aged 18 to 35 in good health. CDR3s include the opening cysteine and the closing phenylalanine or tryptophan. Fields, in order: V gene, J gene, D gene, clone size, CDR3 protein, CDR3 DNA. D genes are given only for firm matches. Clone size is not always given. Where it is, it says once, few, many or a class for expanded clones.

TRBV2	TRBJ1-6	.	once	CASNPAILGPLHF	TGTGCCAGCAACCCCGCCATCTTGGGACCCCTCCACTTT
TRBV10-2	TRBJ1-2	.	many	CASSDASGYTF	TGCGCCAGCAGTGATGCCTCTGGCTACACCTTC
TRBV29-1	TRBJ1-2	.	few	CSVGDSSGYTF	TGCAGCGTCGGGGATTCTAGTGGCTACACCTTC
TRBV20-1	TRBJ2-1	.	.	CGGYAPYNEQFF	TGCGGAGGGTACGCCCCCTACAATGAGCAGTTCTTC
TRBV9	TRBJ2-5	TRBD2	few	CASSVTGTSEGTQYF	TGTGCCAGCAGCGTGACAGGGACTAGCGAGGGGACCCAGTACTTC
TRBV5-8	TRBJ2-3	TRBD2	few	CASSWGGIADTQYF	TGTGCCAGCAGCTGGGGGGGGATCGCAGATACGCAGTATTTT
TRBV12-3/TRBV12-4	TRBJ1-1	.	few	CASRYRPLNTEAFF	TGTGCCAGCAGGTACCGGCCCCTGAACACTGAAGCTTTCTTT
TRBV7-2	TRBJ1-2	.	.	CASSFHLYGYTF	TGTGCCAGCAGCTTCCATCTTTATGGCTACACCTTC
TRBV20-1	TRBJ2-1	TRBD2	.	CSARESGRFSYNEQFF	TGCAGTGCTAGAGAGAGCGGGAGGTTTTCATACAATGAGCAGTTCTTC
TRBV7-2	TRBJ2-1	TRBD2	.	CASSSHGLAGGGNEQFF	TGTGCCAGCAGCTCACATGGACTAGCGGGAGGAGGCAATGAGCAGTTCTTC
TRBV27	TRBJ1-6	.	few	CASSLVWGHTPSPLHF	TGTGCCAGCAGTTTAGTCTGGGGGCATACTCCTTCACCCCTCCACTTT
TRBV7-3	TRBJ2-3	.	many	CASSLGLDTQYF	TGTGCCAGCAGCCTAGGCCTAGATACGCAGTATTTT
TRBV27	TRBJ2-2	TRBD1	few	CASSRDSVTGELFF	TGTGCCAGCAGCCGGGACAGTGTCACCGGGGAGCTGTTTTTT
TRBV12-3/TRBV12-4	TRBJ1-3	.	.	CASSLGLGTAGNTIYF	TGTGCCAGCAGTCTAGGGTTGGGGACGGCCGGAAACACCATATATTTT
TRBV12-3/TRBV12-4	TRBJ2-7	.	many	CASSLNRYEQYF	TGTGCCAGCAGTTTAAACCGGTACGAGCAGTACTTC
TRBV4-3	TRBJ2-1	TRBD2	few	CASSQAAGTSANEQFF	TGCGCCAGCAGCCAAGCCGCCGGGACTAGCGCCAATGAGCAGTTCTTC
TRBV3-1	TRBJ2-3	.	few	CASSPEGWSTDTQYF	TGTGCCAGCAGCCCCGAGGGATGGTCCACAGATACGCAGTATTTT
TRBV20-1	TRBJ1-5	.	few	CSYGQSNQPQHF	TGCAGCTATGGTCAGTCTAATCAGCCCCAGCATTTT
TRBV5-6	TRBJ1-1	.	few	CASSLNGYTEAFF	TGTGCCAGCAGCTTGAACGGGTACACTGAAGCTTTCTTT
TRBV11-1	TRBJ1-2	.	once	CASSRSKQRTEQANYGYTF	TGTGCCAGCAGCCGATCCAAACAAAGGACGGAGCAAGCTAACTATGGCTACACCTTC
TRBV12-3/TRBV12-4	TRBJ2-7	.	.	CASSRRLTSDEQYF	TGTGCCAGCAGCCGAAGGCTTACGAGCGACGAGCAGTACTTC
TRBV5-1	TRBJ2-3	.	few	CASSSHRLNTDTQYF	TGCGCCAGCTCCTCACACCGACTGAACACAGATACGCAGTATTTT
TRBV12-5	TRBJ2-5	TRBD1	.	CASGADRGSFQETQYF	TGTGCTAGTGGTGCAGACAGGGGGAGTTTCCAAGAGACCCAGTACTTC
TRBV7-2	TRBJ2-1	.	few	CASSLPAKLRDISYNEQFF	TGTGCCAGCAGCTTACCCGCTAAATTGAGGGACATATCCTACAATGAGCAGTTCTTC
TRBV5-1	TRBJ2-7	TRBD1	many	CASSLQGQGGSYEQYF	TGCGCCAGCAGCTTGCAGGGACAGGGAGGTTCCTACGAGCAGTACTTC
TRBV10-3	TRBJ2-1	.	few	CAISETLSGNEQFF	TGTGCCATCAGTGAGACGCTTAGCGGAAATGAGCAGTTCTTC
TRBV6-5	TRBJ2-1	TRBD2	.	CASSYGGGHLNEQFF	TGTGCCAGCAGTTACGGGGGAGGGCATCTCAATGAGCAGTTCTTC
TRBV3-1	TRBJ2-7	.	many	CASSSSGGRRSYEQYF	TGTGCCAGCAGCTCGTCCGGGGGGCGAAGGAGCTACGAGCAGTACTTC
TRBV6-1	TRBJ1-1	.	.	CATGPAGANTEAFF	TGTGCCACAGGCCCCGCAGGCGCGAACACTGAAGCTTTCTTT
TRBV5-1	TRBJ2-5	TRBD2	.	CASSFGLAGSPVRGTQYF	TGCGCCAGCAGCTTCGGACTAGCGGGGAGCCCCGTCCGTGGGACCCAGTACTTC
TRBV7-2	TRBJ2-7	.	many	CASSLGGISSYEQYF	TGTGCCAGCAGCTTAGGCGGTATTAGCTCCTACGAGCAGTACTTC
TRBV13	TRBJ1-1	.	.	CASSQSWGTLRNTEAFF	TGTGCCAGCAGCCAGTCCTGGGGTACATTGAGGAACACTGAAGCTTTCTTT
TRBV20-1	TRBJ1-1	TRBD1	.	CSTAKTGENTEAFF	TGCAGTACGGCCAAAACAGGGGAAAACACTGAAGCTTTCTTT
TRBV3-1	TRBJ1-1	.	few	CASSQDGDTEAFF	TGTGCCAGCAGCCAAGATGGGGACACTGAAGCTTTCTTT
TRBV7-9	TRBJ2-1	.	.	CASSLAGANEQFF	TGTGCCAGCAGCTTAGCAGGGGCCAATGAGCAGTTCTTC
TRBV11-3	TRBJ2-2	.	.	CASSSAGTNTGELFF	TGTGCCAGCAGCTCGGCTGGGACTAACACCGGGGAGCTGTTTTTT
TRBV20-1	TRBJ1-1	TRBD1	few	CSASRDRQNTEAFF	TGCAGTGCTAGCCGGGACAGGCAGAACACTGAAGCTTTCTTT
TRBV20-1	TRBJ1-4	TRBD1	.	CSAGVPGQSEKLFF	TGCAGTGCGGGCGTACCGGGACAGTCTGAAAAACTGTTTTTT
TRBV5-4	TRBJ2-3	.	few	CASSLRGFADTQYF	TGTGCCAGCAGCTTGCGGGGGTTCGCAGATACGCAGTATTTT
TRBV20-1	TRBJ2-5	TRBD2	few	CSAPREFSGETQYF	TGCAGTGCGCCGCGGGAGTTTAGCGGAGAGACCCAGTACTTC
TRBV12-3/TRBV12-4	TRBJ2-1	TRBD1	.	CASSPSRGRVNHEQFF	TGTGCCAGCAGCCCCTCAAGGGGGCGCGTCAACCATGAGCAGTTCTTC